One and the same sample provided the 32 T cell receptor beta chains below, sequenced in a study of T cells in Graves' hyperthyroidism and ophthalmopathy. The TCR beta CDR3 regions underwent amplification using RNA transcripts as the source. TCR CDR3 underwent first-round RT-PCR with the HTBI primer set. TCRdb reprocessed the multiplex PCR reads with MiXCR, giving one entry per CDR3 protein. The table has about 400,000 distinct CDR3 sequences, about 25% seen once. Specimen: blood. These receptors all come from a man aged 45-65 years with Graves' hyperthyroidism.

On this clonotype itself: An end of the junction does not agree with germline; a read error may underlie this. This chain uses TRBV5-6 with TRBJ2-1; D tentatively reads TRBD1 or TRBD2 (5 bases each). The CDR3 spans 13 residues. The germline CDR1 and CDR2 sequences are SGHDT and YYEEEE. In DNA form, the CDR3 reads TGTGCCAGCAGCTCCGGACTGGACAAGGAGCAGTTCTTC. As protein: CASSSGLDKEQFF.

In its sample, this clonotype was seen a few times. The chain uses TRBV29-1 and TRBJ2-7, with D perhaps given as TRBD1 or TRBD2 (5 bases each). The CDR3 spans 12 residues. Germline loops: CDR1 SQVTM, CDR2 ANQGSEA. V lost 6 bases to trimming and J lost 0 bases, with 9 bases between them. In DNA form, the CDR3 reads TGCAGCGTCGGGGCCAGCTCCTACGAGCAGTACTTC. Translating it yields CSVGASSYEQYF.

This clonotype has a handful of counts. This rearrangement joins TRBV6-1 to TRBJ2-3; D gene unclear. CDR3 length: 16 residues. The ends were cut back, 6 bases at V and 0 bases at J, with 16 bases in the middle. CDR1 is MNHNS and CDR2 is SASEGT in the germline V gene. Here the CDR3 reads CASRSSSHSSTDTQYF. The CDR3 DNA sequence: TGTGCCAGCAGGTCGAGCAGCCACTCTAGCACAGATACGCAGTATTTT.

The rearrangement uses TRBV11-3 and TRBJ1-2, with 8 bases lining up with TRBD1. With 3 bases clipped from V and 7 bases from J, the junction kept 7 bases outside the gene matches. This CDR3 has 14 residues. The V gene's germline CDR1 is SGHNT and CDR2 YENEEA. The CDR3 here is CASSLDRAAGGYTF. The CDR3 nucleotides are TGTGCCAGCAGCTTGGACAGGGCCGCTGGTGGCTACACCTTC.

With regard to this clonotype: A much larger clone lies one base from this, so it may be a read error. Since the CDR3 does not end with the conserved phenylalanine or tryptophan, this likely comes from a read error. This chain connects TRBV28 to TRBJ2-7; 11 bases are a match to TRBD2. CDR3 size: 15 residues. Trimming took 3 bases from V and 3 from J; bases not matched to a gene: 4. Per the germline V gene, CDR1 is MDHEN and CDR2 is SYDVKM. The CDR3 loop is CASSLLAGGNYEQYL. CDR3 bases: TGTGCCAGCAGTTTGTTAGCGGGAGGGAACTACGAGCAGTACCTC.

A word on this clonotype: This may arise from a read error, as a much more abundant clone is one base away. The rearrangement links TRBV5-1 to TRBJ1-5; D is uncertain. Germline CDR1 reads SGHRS; CDR2 reads YFSETQ. The CDR3 length is 15 residues. The CDR3: CASSLGEAGNRPQHF. CDR3 nucleotides: TGCGCCAGCAGCTTAGGAGAAGCGGGTAATCGGCCCCAGCATTTT.

This clonotype was recorded at least ten times. This rearrangement joins TRBV3-1 to TRBJ1-1; TRBD1 is a possible D gene (5 bases). The CDR3 sequence is 12 residues long. The germline CDR1 and CDR2 sequences are LGHDT and YNNKEL (reference sequence). V lost 4 bases, J lost 3 bases, and 6 bases lay in between. CDR3 protein: CASSRDYTEAFF. CDR3 coding DNA: TGTGCCAGCAGCCGGGACTACACTGAAGCTTTCTTT. The full variable domain, its missing parts supplied by reference TRBV3-1 and TRBJ1-1, is DTAVSQTPKYLVTQMGNDKSIKCEQNLGHDTMYWYKQDSKKFLKIMFSYNNKELIINETVPNRFSPKSPDKAHLNLHINSLELGDSAVYFCASSRDYTEAFFGQGTRLTVV.

This clonotype was counted a few times. The chain is built from TRBV7-6 and TRBJ2-4; 10 positions agree with TRBD1. Germline CDR1 and CDR2: SGHVS and FNYEAQ. The J segment lost 6 bases and the V segment lost 5 bases, leaving 10 bases of the junction unmatched. The CDR3 spans 16 residues. CDR3 sequence (DNA): TGTGCCAGCAGCATTGGACAGGGGGGAATTGGAAACATTCAGTACTTC. Protein: CASSIGQGGIGNIQYF. Combining the CDR3 with reference TRBV7-6 and TRBJ2-4 gives the whole variable domain GAGVSQSPRYKVTKRGQDVALRCDPISGHVSLYWYRQALGQGPEFLTYFNYEAQQDKSGLPNDRFSAERPEGSISTLTIQRTEQRDSAMYRCASSIGQGGIGNIQYFGAGTRLSVL.

The sample holds many counts of this clonotype. The genes are TRBV18 and TRBJ1-2, with D perhaps TRBD1 (5 bases). This CDR3 region has 14 residues. V was shortened by 2 bases and J by 9 bases, with 16 bases between the two germline ends. Per the germline V gene, CDR1 is KGHSH and CDR2 is LQKENI. The CDR3 loop reads CASSPKEVGHSYTF. DNA of the CDR3: TGTGCCAGCTCACCAAAAGAGGTGGGGCACAGCTACACCTTC.

This chain links TRBV30 with TRBJ1-5, with 7 bases fitting TRBD1. The CDR3 contains 12 residues. Germline CDR1 reads GTSNPN; CDR2 reads SVGIG (reference sequence). With 5 bases clipped from V and 5 bases from J, the junction kept 3 bases outside the gene matches. This CDR3 is CAWDTGDQPQHF. For the CDR3, the DNA is TGTGCCTGGGATACAGGGGATCAGCCCCAGCATTTT.

The sample holds a few counts of this clonotype. The chain has TRBV29-1 and TRBJ2-5, with 11 nucleotides matching TRBD2. The CDR3 is 13 residues long. J was trimmed by 7 bases and V by 2 bases; bases with no gene match: 3. Germline assignment: CDR1 SQVTM and CDR2 ANQGSEA. CDR3 bases: TGCAGCGTTGAAAAACTAGCGGGAGTGACCCAGTACTTC. The encoded protein is CSVEKLAGVTQYF.

The rearrangement joins TRBV28 to TRBJ2-5, with TRBD2 matching over 11 bases. CDR3 length equals 18 residues. The germline V gene has CDR1 MDHEN and CDR2 SYDVKM. V dropped 9 bases and J dropped 5; count of bases not matched to a gene: 20. CDR3 residues: CASSLGLAGGYIGETQYF. The CDR3, as DNA: TGTGCCAGTTCCCTTGGGCTAGCGGGAGGATATATTGGGGAGACCCAGTACTTC.

V is TRBV6-1 and J is TRBJ1-2; 7 nucleotides align to TRBD1. V trimming: 2 bases; J trimming: 6 bases; junction bases outside the gene matches: 3. CDR1 MNHNS and CDR2 SASEGT come from the germline V gene. CDR3 length equals 13 residues. The CDR3 reads CASSERGTDGYTF. Here the CDR3 DNA reads TGTGCCAGCAGTGAAAGGGGGACAGATGGCTACACCTTC.

This clonotype was seen many times. This sequence joins TRBV11-2 and TRBJ2-5, with D perhaps matching TRBD2 (6 bases). V was shortened by 1 base and J by 3 bases, with 12 bases between the two germline ends. Germline V gene data show CDR1 as SGHAT and CDR2 as FQNNGV. This CDR3 contains 15 residues. The CDR3 loop is CASSLVSRTKETQYF. CDR3 bases: TGTGCCAGCAGCTTAGTTTCCCGGACTAAAGAGACCCAGTACTTC.

The V call is TRBV18, the J call TRBJ2-5, with a tentative D call TRBD1 (6 bases). The CDR3 length is 15 residues. CDR1 is KGHSH, CDR2 LQKENI, per germline. The V and J ends lost 2 bases and 5 bases respectively, with 15 bases between them. CDR3 nucleotides: TGTGCCAGCTCACCAGTTGGACAGACTACGGAGACCCAGTACTTC. Translation gives CASSPVGQTTETQYF.

V gene TRBV12-3 or TRBV12-4 combines with J gene TRBJ1-5; D not resolved. Trimming removed 3 bases at V and 5 bases at J, with 8 bases between. The CDR3 has 13 amino acids. The CDR3 region has the DNA TGTGCCAGCAGTTTGAATAGGGATCAGCCCCAGCATTTT. It yields the protein CASSLNRDQPQHF.

This clonotype occurred a few times. A much larger clone differs by one base, so this may be a read error. CDR3 in amino acids: CASSYASRSYADTQYF. The CDR3 DNA reads TGTGCCAGCAGCTATGCTAGCAGGAGTTACGCAGATACGCAGTATTTT. V and J are TRBV7-2 and TRBJ2-3; TRBD2 might be the D (5 bases). Looked up from germline, CDR1 is SGHTA and CDR2 is FQGNSA. This CDR3 is 16 amino acids long. With 4 bases removed from V and 4 bases from J, the gap between germline ends came to 18 bases.

In its sample, this clonotype was seen many times. The rearrangement joins TRBV6-4 to TRBJ1-1; D may be TRBD1 (6 bases). V lost 4 bases and J lost 7, with 13 bases in between. The CDR3 loop spans 13 amino acids. Germline CDR1 MRHNA, CDR2 SNTAGT. The chain's CDR3 is CASSVTLQGEAFF. The CDR3 coding sequence is TGTGCCAGCAGTGTAACTCTACAGGGTGAAGCTTTCTTT.

The rearrangement joins TRBV20-1 to TRBJ2-3; TRBD2 agrees at 12 bases. The CDR3 has 15 amino acids. Per germline, CDR1 DFQATT and CDR2 SNEGSKA (reference sequence). Trimming took 6 bases from V and 4 from J; bases not matched to a gene: 8. The CDR3 DNA reads TGCAGTGCGTCGACTAGCGGGAGAGGTCCAGATACGCAGTATTTT. Translating it yields CSASTSGRGPDTQYF.

This clonotype was observed many times. The CDR3 is CASSLVGQDNEQFF. The CDR3 DNA is TGTGCCAGCAGCTTAGTAGGTCAGGACAATGAGCAGTTCTTC. The genes are TRBV7-9 and TRBJ2-1; D not certain. Germline assignment: CDR1 SEHNR and CDR2 FQNEAQ (reference sequence). The CDR3 consists of 14 residues. V was shortened by 1 base and J by 5 bases, with 9 bases between the two germline ends.

The J gene is TRBJ2-3, the V gene TRBV7-9; 8 nucleotides match TRBD1. CDR1 and CDR2 (germline): SEHNR, FQNEAQ (reference sequence). The trim removed 4 bases at V and 2 bases at J, leaving 11 bases unmatched. This CDR3 has 17 amino acids. The CDR3 loop reads CASSSTTGTGFTDTQYF. Here the CDR3 DNA reads TGTGCCAGCAGCTCGACTACCGGGACAGGATTCACAGATACGCAGTATTTT.

This clonotype was seen a handful of times. In DNA form, the CDR3 reads TGTGCCAGCAGCTTAAGGGCGTGGCAGGGGATTAACTATGGCTACACCTTC. It is translated as CASSLRAWQGINYGYTF. The gene calls are TRBV11-2 and TRBJ1-2; a possible D gene is TRBD1 (6 bases). The germline V and J ends were trimmed by 2 bases and 1 base, with 17 bases remaining between them. The CDR3 runs 17 residues. In germline, CDR1 is SGHAT, CDR2 FQNNGV.

CDR3 residues: CASSQDILAIEQFF. The CDR3 region has the DNA TGTGCCAGCAGCCAAGATATACTAGCTATTGAGCAGTTCTTC. The rearrangement uses TRBV3-1 and TRBJ2-1; possibly TRBD2 for D (6 bases). The ends were cut back, 0 bases at V and 9 bases at J, with 12 bases in the middle. The CDR3 covers 14 residues. The germline gives CDR1 LGHDT, CDR2 YNNKEL (reference sequence).

The chain carries TRBV30 and TRBJ2-5, with a weak D call TRBD1 (6 bases). Germline V CDR1 and CDR2: GTSNPN, SVGIG (reference sequence). CDR3 length: 13 residues. Trimming removed 1 base at V and 2 bases at J, with 8 bases between. CDR3 bases: TGTGCCTGGAGTGGGGGGCCACAAGAGACCCAGTACTTC. The encoded protein is CAWSGGPQETQYF.

The V gene is TRBV19, the J gene TRBJ2-5; the match to TRBD1 covers 8 bases. Trimming took 5 bases from V and 5 from J; bases not matched to a gene: 10. This CDR3 is 15 amino acids long. Germline V gives CDR1 LNHDA, CDR2 SQIVND (reference sequence). CDR3 sequence (DNA): TGTGCCAGTAGTGTAAGCCGCAGGGGGCGGGAGACCCAGTACTTC. Protein: CASSVSRRGRETQYF.

The rearrangement links TRBV7-3 to TRBJ2-5, with D unclear. CDR3 length: 14 residues. Germline assignment: CDR1 SGHTA and CDR2 FQGTGA. V was trimmed by 5 bases and J by 5 bases, leaving 15 bases between them. In DNA form, the CDR3 reads TGTGCCAGCAGCCCCTCTTCTAGTTCGGAGACCCAGTACTTC. It is translated as CASSPSSSSETQYF.

The chain joins TRBV27 to TRBJ2-1, with 7 bases lining up with TRBD1. V lost 3 bases to trimming and J lost 2 bases; unmatched junction nucleotides: 4. Per the germline V gene, CDR1 is MNHEY and CDR2 is SMNVEV (reference sequence). The CDR3 is 15 residues long. This CDR3 is CASSFDRETYNEQFF. The CDR3 nucleotides are TGTGCCAGCAGTTTCGACAGGGAAACCTACAATGAGCAGTTCTTC.

This clonotype appeared many times. The junction departs from the called germline gene at one end, perhaps through a read error. V usage is TRBV2 and J usage is TRBJ2-3, with D hard to call. Germline V gene sequence: CDR1 SNHLY, CDR2 FYNNEI. The CDR3 is 13 residues long. The CDR3 nucleotides read TGTGCCAGCAGCGAAGGAAGCACAGATACGCAGTATTTT. Its protein is CASSEGSTDTQYF.

This clonotype has just a few counts. The genes are TRBV2 and TRBJ2-7; no reliable D call. CDR1 and CDR2 (germline): SNHLY, FYNNEI. V dropped 4 bases and J dropped 3 bases, with 10 bases sitting between them. CDR3 length: 13 amino acids. The CDR3 DNA sequence: TGTGCCAGCAGTGCTCCATTCGTCTACGAGCAGTACTTC. It encodes CASSAPFVYEQYF. The complete variable domain, with remaining parts taken from reference TRBV2 and TRBJ2-7, reads EPEVTQTPSHQVTQMGQEVILRCVPISNHLYFYWYRQILGQKVEFLVSFYNNEISEKSEIFDDQFSVERPDGSNFTLKIRSTKLEDSAMYFCASSAPFVYEQYFGPGTRLTVT.

The V gene is TRBV10-1, the J gene TRBJ2-1; 15 bases fit TRBD2. Germline values: CDR1 WNHNN, CDR2 SYGVQD (reference sequence). With V trimmed by 2 bases and J by 10 bases, 6 bases remained unmatched. The CDR3 consists of 16 residues. The DNA of the CDR3 is TGCGCCAGCAGTGAGCGGACTAGCGGGAGGGCAGGGGAGCAGTTCTTC. Translated: CASSERTSGRAGEQFF.

On this clonotype: A much larger clone sits a single nucleotide away, making a read error possible. CDR3 nucleotide sequence: TGTGCCAGCAGCCAATCCGGGAGGTCCTACGAGCAGTACTTC. Translated, it gives CASSQSGRSYEQYF. The rearrangement joins TRBV3-1 to TRBJ2-7; 7 bases align to TRBD2. The germline V gene encodes CDR1 LGHDT and CDR2 YNNKEL (reference sequence). This CDR3 region has 14 residues. V dropped 2 bases and J dropped 1; count of bases not matched to a gene: 2.

The table lists this clonotype with a count of one. The chain combines TRBV7-9 with TRBJ1-2; weak D call: TRBD1 (5 bases). This CDR3 spans 14 amino acids. Germline CDR1 and CDR2: SEHNR and FQNEAQ (reference sequence). The ends were cut back, 4 bases at V and 5 bases at J, with 14 bases in the middle. CDR3 amino acids: CASSSGGDYYGYTF. The DNA for the CDR3 is TGTGCCAGCAGCTCCGGGGGGGACTATTATGGCTACACCTTC.